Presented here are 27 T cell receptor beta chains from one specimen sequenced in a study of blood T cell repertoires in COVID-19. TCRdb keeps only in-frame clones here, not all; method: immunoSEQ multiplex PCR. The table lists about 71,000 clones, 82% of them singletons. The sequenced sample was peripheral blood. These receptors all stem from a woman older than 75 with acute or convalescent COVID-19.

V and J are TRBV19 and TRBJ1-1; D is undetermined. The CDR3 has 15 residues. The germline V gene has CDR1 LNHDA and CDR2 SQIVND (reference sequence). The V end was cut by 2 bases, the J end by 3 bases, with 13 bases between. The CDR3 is CASSIRRILHTEAFF. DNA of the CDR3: TGTGCCAGTAGTATAAGGCGGATACTCCACACTGAAGCTTTCTTT.

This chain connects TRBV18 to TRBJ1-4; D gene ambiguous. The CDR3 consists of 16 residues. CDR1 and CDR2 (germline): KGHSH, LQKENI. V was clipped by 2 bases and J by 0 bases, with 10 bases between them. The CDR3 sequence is CASSPVALSTNEKLFF. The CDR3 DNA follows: TGTGCCAGCTCACCAGTAGCCCTCTCAACTAATGAAAAACTGTTTTTT.

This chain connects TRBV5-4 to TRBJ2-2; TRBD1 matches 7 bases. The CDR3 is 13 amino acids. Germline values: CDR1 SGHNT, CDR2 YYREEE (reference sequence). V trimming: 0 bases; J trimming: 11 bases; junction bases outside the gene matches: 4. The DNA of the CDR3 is TGTGCCAGCAGCTTGGCCAGGGGGAGAGAGCTGTTTTTT. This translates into CASSLARGRELFF.

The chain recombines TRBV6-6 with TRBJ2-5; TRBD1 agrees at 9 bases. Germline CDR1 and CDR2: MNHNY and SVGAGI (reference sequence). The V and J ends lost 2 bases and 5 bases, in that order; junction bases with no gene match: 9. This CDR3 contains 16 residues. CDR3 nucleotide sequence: TGTGCCAGCAGTTACCCCGGGACAGGGTTTCCGGAGACCCAGTACTTC. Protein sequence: CASSYPGTGFPETQYF.

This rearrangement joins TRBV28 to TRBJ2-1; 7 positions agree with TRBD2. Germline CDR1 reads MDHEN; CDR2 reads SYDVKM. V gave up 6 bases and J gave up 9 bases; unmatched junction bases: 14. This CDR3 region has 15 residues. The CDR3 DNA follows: TGTGCCAGCAGCCGCGGGGGAGCTCGGGAGGCTGAGCAGTTCTTC. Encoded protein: CASSRGGAREAEQFF.

CDR3 DNA: TGTGCCAGCAGCAAGCTGAAGGGCCGGGACAGGGCATACACCGGGGAGCTGTTTTTT. Its protein is CASSKLKGRDRAYTGELFF. The chain joins TRBV21-1 to TRBJ2-2; the D call TRBD1 from the table was never checked on the DNA. TRBV21-1 is listed as a pseudogene. This CDR3 spans 19 amino acids.

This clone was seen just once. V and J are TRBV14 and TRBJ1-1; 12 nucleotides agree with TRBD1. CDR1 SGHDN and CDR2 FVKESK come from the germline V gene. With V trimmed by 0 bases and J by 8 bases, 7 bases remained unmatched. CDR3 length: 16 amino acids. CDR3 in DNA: TGTGCCAGCAGCCAAGATTTGGGGACAGGGGGCTTAGAAGCTTTCTTT. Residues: CASSQDLGTGGLEAFF.

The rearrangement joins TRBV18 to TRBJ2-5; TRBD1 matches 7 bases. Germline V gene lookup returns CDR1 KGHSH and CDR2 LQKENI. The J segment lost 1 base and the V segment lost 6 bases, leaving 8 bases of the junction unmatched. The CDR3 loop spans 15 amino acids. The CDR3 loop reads CASSFFGTAQETQYF. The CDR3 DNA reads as TGTGCCAGCTCGTTCTTCGGGACAGCCCAAGAGACCCAGTACTTC.

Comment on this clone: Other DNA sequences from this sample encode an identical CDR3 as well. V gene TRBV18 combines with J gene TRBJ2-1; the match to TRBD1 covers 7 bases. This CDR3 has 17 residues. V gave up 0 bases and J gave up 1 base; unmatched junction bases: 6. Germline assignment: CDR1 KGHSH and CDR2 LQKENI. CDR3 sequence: CASSPPRDSPSYNEQFF. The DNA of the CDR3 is TGTGCCAGCTCACCACCGAGGGACAGCCCTTCCTACAATGAGCAGTTCTTC.

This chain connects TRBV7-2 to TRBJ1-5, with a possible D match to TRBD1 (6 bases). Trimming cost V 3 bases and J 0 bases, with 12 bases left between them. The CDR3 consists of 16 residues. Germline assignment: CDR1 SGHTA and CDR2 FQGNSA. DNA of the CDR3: TGTGCCAGCAGCTTGAGAGGGGGTATTAGCAATCAGCCCCAGCATTTT. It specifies CASSLRGGISNQPQHF.

The CDR3 protein is CASSLAGLAGAYEQYF. CDR3 in DNA: TGTGCCAGCAGCTTAGCGGGACTAGCGGGAGCCTACGAGCAGTACTTC. The chain links TRBV11-2 to TRBJ2-7; 14 bases are a match to TRBD2. CDR1 SGHAT and CDR2 FQNNGV come from the germline V gene. The CDR3 covers 16 residues. Trimming cost V 1 base and J 2 bases; bases outside gene matches: 1.

CDR3 sequence reads: CASSLRSFRLAGNEQFF. CDR3 DNA: TGTGCCAGCAGCTTAAGGTCTTTCCGACTAGCGGGGAATGAGCAGTTCTTC. The chain is built from TRBV7-2 and TRBJ2-1, with 11 bases lining up with TRBD2. V lost 2 bases to trimming and J lost 7 bases; unmatched junction nucleotides: 10. This CDR3 is built from 17 residues. Germline V gene data show CDR1 as SGHTA and CDR2 as FQGNSA.

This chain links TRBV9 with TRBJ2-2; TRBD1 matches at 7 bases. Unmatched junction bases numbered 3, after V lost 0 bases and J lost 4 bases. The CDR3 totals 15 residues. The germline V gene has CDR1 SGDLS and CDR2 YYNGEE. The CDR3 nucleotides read TGTGCCAGCAGCGTAGGACAGGGTGGCACCGGGGAGCTGTTTTTT. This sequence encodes CASSVGQGGTGELFF. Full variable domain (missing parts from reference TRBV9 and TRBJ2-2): DSGVTQTPKHLITATGQRVTLRCSPRSGDLSVYWYQQSLDQGLQFLIQYYNGEERAKGNILERFSAQQFPDLHSELNLSSLELGDSALYFCASSVGQGGTGELFFGEGSRLTVL.

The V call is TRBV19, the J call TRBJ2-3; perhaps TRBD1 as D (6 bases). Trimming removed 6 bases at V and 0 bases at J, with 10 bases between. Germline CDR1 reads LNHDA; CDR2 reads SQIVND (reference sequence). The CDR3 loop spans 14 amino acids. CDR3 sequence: CASSQGHSTDTQYF. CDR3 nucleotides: TGTGCCAGTAGCCAGGGACATAGCACAGATACGCAGTATTTT.

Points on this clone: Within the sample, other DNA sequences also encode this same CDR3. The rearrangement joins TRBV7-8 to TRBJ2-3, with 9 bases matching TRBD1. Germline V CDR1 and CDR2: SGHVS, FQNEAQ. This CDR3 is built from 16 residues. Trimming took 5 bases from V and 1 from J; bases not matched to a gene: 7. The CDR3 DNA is TGTGCCAGCAGCCCCGAGACAGGGGGGCGCACAGATACGCAGTATTTT. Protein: CASSPETGGRTDTQYF.

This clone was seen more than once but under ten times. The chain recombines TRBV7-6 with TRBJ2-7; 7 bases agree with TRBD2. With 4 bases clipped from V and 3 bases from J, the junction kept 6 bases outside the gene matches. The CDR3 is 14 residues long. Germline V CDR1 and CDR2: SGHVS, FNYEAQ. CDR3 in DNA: TGTGCCAGCAGCTCCCGGGGCGGGAGCTACGAGCAGTACTTC. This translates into CASSSRGGSYEQYF.

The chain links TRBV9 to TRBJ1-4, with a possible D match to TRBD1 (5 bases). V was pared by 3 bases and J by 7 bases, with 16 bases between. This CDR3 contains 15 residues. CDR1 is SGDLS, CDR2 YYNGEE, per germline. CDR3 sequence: CASSAGGNRGEKLFF. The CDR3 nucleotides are TGTGCCAGCAGCGCGGGGGGTAATCGGGGTGAAAAACTGTTTTTT.

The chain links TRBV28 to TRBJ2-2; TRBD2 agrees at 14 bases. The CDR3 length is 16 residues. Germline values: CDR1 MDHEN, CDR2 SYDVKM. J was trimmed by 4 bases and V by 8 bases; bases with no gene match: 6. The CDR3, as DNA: TGTGCCAGCGGGGGACTAGCGGGAGAGAGCACCGGGGAGCTGTTTTTT. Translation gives CASGGLAGESTGELFF.

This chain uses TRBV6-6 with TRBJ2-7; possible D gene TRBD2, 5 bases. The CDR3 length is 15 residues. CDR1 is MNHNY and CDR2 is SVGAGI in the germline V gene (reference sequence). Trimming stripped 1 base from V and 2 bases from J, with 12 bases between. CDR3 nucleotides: TGTGCCAGCAGTTACTTTCGGGAAGGCGCCTACGAGCAGTACTTC. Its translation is CASSYFREGAYEQYF.

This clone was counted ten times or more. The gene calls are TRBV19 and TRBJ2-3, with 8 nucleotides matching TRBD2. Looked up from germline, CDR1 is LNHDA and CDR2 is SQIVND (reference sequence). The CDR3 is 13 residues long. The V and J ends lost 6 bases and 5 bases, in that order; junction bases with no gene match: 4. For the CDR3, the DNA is TGTGCCAGTAGCAGCGGGAGAGGAGATACGCAGTATTTT. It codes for CASSSGRGDTQYF. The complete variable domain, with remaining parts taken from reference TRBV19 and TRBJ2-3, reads DGGITQSPKYLFRKEGQNVTLSCEQNLNHDAMYWYRQDPGQGLRLIYYSQIVNDFQKGDIAEGYSVSREKKESFPLTVTSAQKNPTAFYLCASSSGRGDTQYFGPGTRLTVL.

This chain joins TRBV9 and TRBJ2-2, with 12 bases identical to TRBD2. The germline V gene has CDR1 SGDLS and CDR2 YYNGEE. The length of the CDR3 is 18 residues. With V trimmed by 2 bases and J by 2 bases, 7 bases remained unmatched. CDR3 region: CASSVASGLAGNTGELFF. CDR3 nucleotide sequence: TGTGCCAGCAGCGTCGCCTCCGGACTAGCGGGAAACACCGGGGAGCTGTTTTTT. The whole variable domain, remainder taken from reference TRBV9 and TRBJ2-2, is DSGVTQTPKHLITATGQRVTLRCSPRSGDLSVYWYQQSLDQGLQFLIQYYNGEERAKGNILERFSAQQFPDLHSELNLSSLELGDSALYFCASSVASGLAGNTGELFFGEGSRLTVL.

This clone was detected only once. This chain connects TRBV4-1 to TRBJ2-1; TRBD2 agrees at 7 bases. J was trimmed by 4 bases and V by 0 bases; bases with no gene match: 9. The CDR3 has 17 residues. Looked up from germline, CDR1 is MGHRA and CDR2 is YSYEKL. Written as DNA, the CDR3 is TGCGCCAGCAGCCAAGATCCCCCTAGCGGAGTTTACAATGAGCAGTTCTTC. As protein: CASSQDPPSGVYNEQFF.

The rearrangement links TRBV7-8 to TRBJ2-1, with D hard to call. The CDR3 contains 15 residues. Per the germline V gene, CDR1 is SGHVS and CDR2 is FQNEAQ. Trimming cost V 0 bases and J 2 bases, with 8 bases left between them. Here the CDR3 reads CASSLAGWTYNEQFF. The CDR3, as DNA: TGTGCCAGCAGCTTAGCCGGGTGGACCTACAATGAGCAGTTCTTC.

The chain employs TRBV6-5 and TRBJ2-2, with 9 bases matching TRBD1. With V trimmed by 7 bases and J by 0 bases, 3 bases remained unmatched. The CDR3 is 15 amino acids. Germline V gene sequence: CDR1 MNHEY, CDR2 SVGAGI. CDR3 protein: CASTGTGTNTGELFF. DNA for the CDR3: TGTGCCAGCACCGGGACAGGGACGAACACCGGGGAGCTGTTTTTT.

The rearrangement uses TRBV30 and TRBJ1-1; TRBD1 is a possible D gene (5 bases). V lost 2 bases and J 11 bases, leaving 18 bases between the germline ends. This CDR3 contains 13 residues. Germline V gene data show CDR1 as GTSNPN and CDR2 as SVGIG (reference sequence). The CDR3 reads CAWSYGHGGIAFF. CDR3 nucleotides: TGTGCCTGGAGTTACGGACACGGGGGGATTGCTTTCTTT.

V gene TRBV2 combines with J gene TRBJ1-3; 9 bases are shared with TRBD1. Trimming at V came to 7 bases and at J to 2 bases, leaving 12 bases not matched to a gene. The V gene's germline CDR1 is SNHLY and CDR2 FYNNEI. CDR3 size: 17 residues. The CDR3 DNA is TGTGCCAGCACCCGAACGGGACAGGGCGGTGCTGGAAACACCATATATTTT. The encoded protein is CASTRTGQGGAGNTIYF. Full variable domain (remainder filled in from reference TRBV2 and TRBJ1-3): EPEVTQTPSHQVTQMGQEVILRCVPISNHLYFYWYRQILGQKVEFLVSFYNNEISEKSEIFDDQFSVERPDGSNFTLKIRSTKLEDSAMYFCASTRTGQGGAGNTIYFGEGSWLTVV.

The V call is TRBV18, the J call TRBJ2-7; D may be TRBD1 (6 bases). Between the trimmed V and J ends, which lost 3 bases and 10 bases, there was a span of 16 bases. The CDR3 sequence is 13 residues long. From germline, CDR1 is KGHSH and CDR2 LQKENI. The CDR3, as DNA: TGTGCCAGCTCACCCCGGACAGATCTCATCCAGTACTTC. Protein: CASSPRTDLIQYF.